The 12 T cell receptor beta chains below all came from one sample that was sequenced in a study of blood T cell repertoires in COVID-19. Sequenced by immunoSEQ multiplex PCR; TCRdb stores in-frame clones only, minus some. The sample contains 120,000 to 150,000 clones, about 70% of which appear only once. The sample consisted of peripheral blood. Receptors originate from a man older than 75 with acute or convalescent COVID-19.

This chain uses TRBV24-1 with TRBJ2-2; 10 bases are a match to TRBD1. This CDR3 region has 15 residues. Per germline, CDR1 KGHDR and CDR2 SFDVKD. J lost 7 bases, V lost 9 bases, and 10 bases had no gene match. The CDR3 spells CATRGTGVLVGELFF. In DNA, the CDR3 is TGTGCCACCCGCGGGACAGGGGTCTTAGTCGGGGAGCTGTTTTTT.

This clone was counted at least ten times. This rearrangement joins TRBV20-1 to TRBJ1-1, with D possibly matching TRBD1 (5 bases). V was trimmed by 6 bases and J by 2 bases, leaving 7 bases between them. Looked up from germline, CDR1 is DFQATT and CDR2 is SNEGSKA (reference sequence). This CDR3 spans 11 amino acids. The CDR3 nucleotides are TGCAGTGCAGGGGCCAACACTGAAGCTTTCTTT. Residues: CSAGANTEAFF.

This chain joins TRBV5-1 and TRBJ2-7; 12 bases align to TRBD2. Germline trimming cut 4 bases from V and 7 bases from J; bases unmatched to any gene: 9. CDR1 and CDR2 from the germline V gene are SGHRS and YFSETQ. The CDR3 contains 15 residues. CDR3 nucleotides: TGCGCCAGCAGCCGTCCGGGACTAGCGGGTGGGGAGCAGTACTTC. Its translation is CASSRPGLAGGEQYF.

This sequence joins TRBV28 and TRBJ2-1; perhaps TRBD2 as D (6 bases). This CDR3 is 17 amino acids long. Germline V gene lookup returns CDR1 MDHEN and CDR2 SYDVKM. Trimming removed 7 bases from V and 0 bases from J, with 19 bases in between. CDR3 loop: CASIVGGSRSSYNEQFF. The CDR3 DNA reads as TGTGCCAGCATTGTTGGAGGGTCGAGAAGCTCCTACAATGAGCAGTTCTTC. The full variable domain, with the rest looked up from reference TRBV28 and TRBJ2-1, is DVKVTQSSRYLVKRTGEKVFLECVQDMDHENMFWYRQDPGLGLRLIYFSYDVKMKEKGDIPEGYSVSREKKERFSLILESASTNQTSMYLCASIVGGSRSSYNEQFFGPGTRLTVL.

This chain links TRBV18 with TRBJ1-2; weak D call: TRBD1 (6 bases). V dropped 6 bases and J dropped 4 bases, with 15 bases sitting between them. Looked up from germline, CDR1 is KGHSH and CDR2 is LQKENI. This CDR3 contains 14 residues. CDR3 protein: CASSDTRQVYGYTF. In nucleotides, the CDR3 is TGTGCCAGCTCGGACACCAGACAGGTCTATGGCTACACCTTC.

V gene TRBV5-1 combines with J gene TRBJ2-1, with a possible D match to TRBD2 (5 bases). The germline V gene has CDR1 SGHRS and CDR2 YFSETQ. V was trimmed by 0 bases and J by 8 bases, leaving 18 bases between them. This CDR3 has 16 amino acids. The CDR3 sequence is CASSLVLAGPGDEQFF. The CDR3 DNA follows: TGCGCCAGCAGCTTGGTTCTAGCCGGTCCCGGAGATGAGCAGTTCTTC.

In DNA, the CDR3 is TGTGCCAGCAGTAAAACAGGGAGCTCTGGAAACACCATATATTTT. Its translation: CASSKTGSSGNTIYF. The V call is TRBV6-2 or TRBV6-3, the J call TRBJ1-3, with D possibly being TRBD1 (6 bases). The CDR3 is made up of 15 amino acids. Trimming removed 5 bases from V and 0 bases from J, with 11 bases in between. The germline V gene encodes CDR1 MNHEY and CDR2 SVGEGT.

This clone was detected many times. This chain uses TRBV30 with TRBJ2-1, with 12 bases aligning to TRBD2. V trimming: 3 bases; J trimming: 0 bases; junction bases outside the gene matches: 12. Germline V CDR1 and CDR2: GTSNPN, SVGIG (reference sequence). The CDR3 totals 19 residues. The CDR3 region has the DNA TGTGCCTGGAGGAACCCCGGGACTAGCGGGCCGAGCTCCTACAATGAGCAGTTCTTC. It yields the protein CAWRNPGTSGPSSYNEQFF.

The chain is built from TRBV5-4 and TRBJ2-1; D possibly corresponds to TRBD2 (6 bases). Germline V gene lookup returns CDR1 SGHNT and CDR2 YYREEE (reference sequence). There are 16 residues in the CDR3. Trimming removed 4 bases at V and 0 bases at J, with 14 bases between. The chain's CDR3 is CASSQEGSRSYNEQFF. CDR3 coding DNA: TGTGCCAGCAGCCAGGAGGGATCCCGCTCCTACAATGAGCAGTTCTTC.

The rearrangement uses TRBV7-9 and TRBJ1-5; D may be TRBD1 (5 bases). V was trimmed by 0 bases and J by 0 bases, leaving 9 bases between them. Germline V lookup: CDR1 SEHNR, CDR2 FQNEAQ (reference sequence). This CDR3 spans 16 amino acids. The CDR3 here is CASSLAGAFSNQPQHF. In nucleotides, the CDR3 is TGTGCCAGCAGCTTAGCAGGGGCCTTTAGCAATCAGCCCCAGCATTTT. The whole variable domain, remainder taken from reference TRBV7-9 and TRBJ1-5, is DTGVSQNPRHKITKRGQNVTFRCDPISEHNRLYWYRQTLGQGPEFLTYFQNEAQLEKSRLLSDRFSAERPKGSFSTLEIQRTEQGDSAMYLCASSLAGAFSNQPQHFGDGTRLSIL.

This clone has just one count. The genes are TRBV6-5 and TRBJ2-7; 11 nucleotides align to TRBD1. V shed 4 bases and J 6 bases; nucleotides not matched to a gene: 8. From germline, CDR1 is MNHEY and CDR2 SVGAGI. This CDR3 spans 15 amino acids. The CDR3 nucleotides read TGTGCCAGCAGTTCCGGACAGGGGGCTTTCTCCGAGCAGTACTTC. Translation gives CASSSGQGAFSEQYF.

This clone was seen at least ten times. The CDR3 DNA reads TGCGCCAGCAGTCTACAGGGGGCGCTCTCTGGAAACACCATATATTTT. This translates into CASSLQGALSGNTIYF. This chain uses TRBV5-1 with TRBJ1-3, with 9 bases that match TRBD1. Germline values: CDR1 SGHRS, CDR2 YFSETQ. V gave up 5 bases and J gave up 0 bases; unmatched junction bases: 6. CDR3 length: 16 residues.